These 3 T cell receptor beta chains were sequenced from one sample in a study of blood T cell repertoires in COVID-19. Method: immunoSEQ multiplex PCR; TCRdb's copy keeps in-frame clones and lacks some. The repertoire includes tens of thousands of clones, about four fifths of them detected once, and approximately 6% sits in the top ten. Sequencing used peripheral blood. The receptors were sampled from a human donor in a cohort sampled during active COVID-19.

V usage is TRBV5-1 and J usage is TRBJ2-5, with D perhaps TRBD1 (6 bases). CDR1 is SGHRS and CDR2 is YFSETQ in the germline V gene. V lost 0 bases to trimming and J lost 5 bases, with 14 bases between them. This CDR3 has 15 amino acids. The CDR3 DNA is TGCGCCAGCAGCTTGGGCCCCGTTCAGGGGGAGACCCAGTACTTC. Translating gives CASSLGPVQGETQYF. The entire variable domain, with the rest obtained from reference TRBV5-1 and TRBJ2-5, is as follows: KAGVTQTPRYLIKTRGQQVTLSCSPISGHRSVSWYQQTPGQGLQFLFEYFSETQRNKGNFPGRFSGRQFSNSRSEMNVSTLELGDSALYLCASSLGPVQGETQYFGPGTRLLVL.

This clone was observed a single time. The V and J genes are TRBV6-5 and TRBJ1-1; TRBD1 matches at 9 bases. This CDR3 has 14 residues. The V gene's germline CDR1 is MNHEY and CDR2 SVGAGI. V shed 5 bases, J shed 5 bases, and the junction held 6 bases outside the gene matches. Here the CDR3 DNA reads TGTGCCAGCAGTACTGACAGGGGGAGGACTGAAGCTTTCTTT. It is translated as CASSTDRGRTEAFF.

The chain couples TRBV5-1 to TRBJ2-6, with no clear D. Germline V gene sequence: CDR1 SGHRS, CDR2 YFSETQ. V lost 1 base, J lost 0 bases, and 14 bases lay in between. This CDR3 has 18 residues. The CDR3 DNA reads TGCGCCAGCAGCTTGATTGGCCTCCCCCGCTCTGGGGCCAACGTCCTGACTTTC. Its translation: CASSLIGLPRSGANVLTF.